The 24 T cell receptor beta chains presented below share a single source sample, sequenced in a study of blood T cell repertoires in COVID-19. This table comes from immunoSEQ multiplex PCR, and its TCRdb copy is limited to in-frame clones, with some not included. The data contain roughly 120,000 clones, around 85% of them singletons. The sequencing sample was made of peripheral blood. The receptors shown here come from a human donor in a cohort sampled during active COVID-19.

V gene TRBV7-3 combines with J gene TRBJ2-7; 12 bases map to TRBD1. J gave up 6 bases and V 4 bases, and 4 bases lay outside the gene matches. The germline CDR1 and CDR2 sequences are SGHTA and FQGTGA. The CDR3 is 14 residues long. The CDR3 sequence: CASSSGTGGTEQYF. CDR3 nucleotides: TGTGCCAGCAGCTCCGGGACAGGGGGCACCGAGCAGTACTTC.

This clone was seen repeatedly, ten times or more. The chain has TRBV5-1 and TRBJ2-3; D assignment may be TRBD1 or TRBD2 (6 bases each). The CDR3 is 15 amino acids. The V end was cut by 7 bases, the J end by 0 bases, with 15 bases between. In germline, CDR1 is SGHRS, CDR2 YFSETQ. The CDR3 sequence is CASGLGGVSTDTQYF. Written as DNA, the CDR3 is TGCGCCAGCGGATTGGGGGGCGTGAGCACAGATACGCAGTATTTT. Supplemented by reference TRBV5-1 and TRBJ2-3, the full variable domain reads KAGVTQTPRYLIKTRGQQVTLSCSPISGHRSVSWYQQTPGQGLQFLFEYFSETQRNKGNFPGRFSGRQFSNSRSEMNVSTLELGDSALYLCASGLGGVSTDTQYFGPGTRLTVL.

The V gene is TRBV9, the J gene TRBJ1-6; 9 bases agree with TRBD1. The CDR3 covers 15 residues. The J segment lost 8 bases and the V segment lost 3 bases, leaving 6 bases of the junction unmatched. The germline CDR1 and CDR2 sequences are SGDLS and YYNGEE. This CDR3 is CASSDRTGADSPLHF. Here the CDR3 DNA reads TGTGCCAGCAGCGACCGGACAGGGGCTGATTCACCCCTCCACTTT.

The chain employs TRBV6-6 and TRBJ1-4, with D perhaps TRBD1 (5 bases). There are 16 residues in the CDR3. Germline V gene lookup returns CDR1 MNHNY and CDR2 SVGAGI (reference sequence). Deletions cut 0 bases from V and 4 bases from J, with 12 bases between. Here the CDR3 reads CASSYSGEGGNEKLFF. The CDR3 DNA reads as TGTGCCAGCAGTTACTCAGGGGAGGGCGGTAATGAAAAACTGTTTTTT.

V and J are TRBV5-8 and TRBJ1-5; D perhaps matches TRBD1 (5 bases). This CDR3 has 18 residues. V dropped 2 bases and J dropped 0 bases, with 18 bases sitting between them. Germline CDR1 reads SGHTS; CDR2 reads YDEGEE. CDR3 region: CASSFPLQDVSSNQPQHF. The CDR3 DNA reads TGTGCCAGCAGCTTTCCCTTACAGGACGTTTCTAGCAATCAGCCCCAGCATTTT.

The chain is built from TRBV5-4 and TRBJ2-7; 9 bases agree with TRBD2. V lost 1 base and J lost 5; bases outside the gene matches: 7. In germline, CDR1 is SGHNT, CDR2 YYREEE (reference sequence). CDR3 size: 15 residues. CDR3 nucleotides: TGTGCCAGCAGCTTGTTAGCGGGGGTCCGAGACGAGCAGTACTTC. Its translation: CASSLLAGVRDEQYF. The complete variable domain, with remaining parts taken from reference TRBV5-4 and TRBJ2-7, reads ETGVTQSPTHLIKTRGQQVTLRCSSQSGHNTVSWYQQALGQGPQFIFQYYREEENGRGNFPPRFSGLQFPNYSSELNVNALELDDSALYLCASSLLAGVRDEQYFGPGTRLTVT.

CDR3 DNA sequence: TGTGCCAGCAGCTCCTACAGGGGGCAAGAGCAGTACTTC. The encoded protein is CASSSYRGQEQYF. This chain uses TRBV7-3 with TRBJ2-7, with TRBD1 identical over 9 bases. CDR1 and CDR2 from the germline V gene are SGHTA and FQGTGA. The CDR3 contains 13 residues. V shed 4 bases and J 7 bases; nucleotides not matched to a gene: 5.

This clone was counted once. The CDR3 nucleotides read TGTGCCAGCAGCGCCCGGACAGGGGGCTTTGGCTACACCTTC. Its translation: CASSARTGGFGYTF. The genes are TRBV11-2 and TRBJ1-2; 11 bases are shared with TRBD1. Germline assignment: CDR1 SGHAT and CDR2 FQNNGV. Losses at the gene ends were 5 bases for V and 7 bases for J; bases not matched to a gene: 6. There are 14 residues in the CDR3.

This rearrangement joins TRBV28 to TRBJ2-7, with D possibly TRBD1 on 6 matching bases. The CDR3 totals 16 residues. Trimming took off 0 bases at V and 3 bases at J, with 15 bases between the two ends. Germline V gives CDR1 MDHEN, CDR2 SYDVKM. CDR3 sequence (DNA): TGTGCCAGCAGTTTATGGGTTACAGGGCCTTTCTACGAGCAGTACTTC. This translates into CASSLWVTGPFYEQYF.

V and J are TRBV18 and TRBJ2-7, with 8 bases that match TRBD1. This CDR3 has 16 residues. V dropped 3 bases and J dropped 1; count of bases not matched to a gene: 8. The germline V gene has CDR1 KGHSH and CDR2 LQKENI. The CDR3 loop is CASSPLPGQASYEQYF. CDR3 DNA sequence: TGTGCCAGCTCACCTTTACCGGGACAGGCGTCCTACGAGCAGTACTTC.

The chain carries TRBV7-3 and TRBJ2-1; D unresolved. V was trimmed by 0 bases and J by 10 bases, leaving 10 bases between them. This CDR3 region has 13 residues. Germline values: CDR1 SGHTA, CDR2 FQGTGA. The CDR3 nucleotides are TGTGCCAGCAGCTTAACGTTAAACGGGGAGCAGTTCTTC. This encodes CASSLTLNGEQFF.

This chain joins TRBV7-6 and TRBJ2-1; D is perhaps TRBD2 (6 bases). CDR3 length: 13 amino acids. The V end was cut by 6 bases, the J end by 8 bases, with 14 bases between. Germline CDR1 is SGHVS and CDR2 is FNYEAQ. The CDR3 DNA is TGTGCCAGCAGTCCTAGCGTCTGGGATGAGCAGTTCTTC. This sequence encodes CASSPSVWDEQFF.

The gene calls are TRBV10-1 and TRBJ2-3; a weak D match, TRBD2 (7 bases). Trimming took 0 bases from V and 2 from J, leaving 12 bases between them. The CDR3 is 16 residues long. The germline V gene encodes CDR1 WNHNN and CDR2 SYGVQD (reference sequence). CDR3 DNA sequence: TGCGCCAGCAGTGAGTCGAGGGGGGGGCACACAGATACGCAGTATTTT. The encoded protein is CASSESRGGHTDTQYF.

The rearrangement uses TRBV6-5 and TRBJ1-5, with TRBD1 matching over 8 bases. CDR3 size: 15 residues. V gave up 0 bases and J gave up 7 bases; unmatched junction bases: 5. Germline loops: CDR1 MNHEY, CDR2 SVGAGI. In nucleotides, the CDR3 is TGTGCCAGCAGTTACTCACAGGGGGGCGGCCAGCCCCAGCATTTT. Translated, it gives CASSYSQGGGQPQHF.

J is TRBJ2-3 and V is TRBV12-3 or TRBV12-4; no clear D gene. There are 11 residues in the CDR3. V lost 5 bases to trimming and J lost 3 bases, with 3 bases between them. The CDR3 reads CASSQTDTQYF. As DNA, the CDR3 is TGTGCCAGCAGTCAAACAGATACGCAGTATTTT.

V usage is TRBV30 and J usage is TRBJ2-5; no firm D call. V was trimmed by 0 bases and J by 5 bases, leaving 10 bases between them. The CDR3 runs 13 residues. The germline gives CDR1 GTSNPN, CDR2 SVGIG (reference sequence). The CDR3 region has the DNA TGTGCCTGGAGTGTAGAGGTGTTGGAGACCCAGTACTTC. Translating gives CAWSVEVLETQYF.

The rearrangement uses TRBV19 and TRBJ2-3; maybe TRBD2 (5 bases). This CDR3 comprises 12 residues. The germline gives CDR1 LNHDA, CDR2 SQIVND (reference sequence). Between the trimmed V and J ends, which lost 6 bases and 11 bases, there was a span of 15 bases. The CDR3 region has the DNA TGTGCCAGTAGCCTGAGCCAGGAGGTGCAGTATTTT. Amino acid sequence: CASSLSQEVQYF.

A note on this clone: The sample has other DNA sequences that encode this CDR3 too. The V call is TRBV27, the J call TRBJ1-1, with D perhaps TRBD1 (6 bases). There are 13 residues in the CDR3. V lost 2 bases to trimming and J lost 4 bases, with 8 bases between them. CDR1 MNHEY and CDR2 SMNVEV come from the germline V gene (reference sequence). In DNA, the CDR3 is TGTGCCAGCAGTTTAAGAGGGGGCACTGAAGCTTTCTTT. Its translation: CASSLRGGTEAFF.

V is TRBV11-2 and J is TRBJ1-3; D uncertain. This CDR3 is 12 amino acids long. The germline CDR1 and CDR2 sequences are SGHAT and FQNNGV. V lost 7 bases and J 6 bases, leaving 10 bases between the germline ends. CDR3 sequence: CASTRRENTIYF. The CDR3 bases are TGTGCCAGCACTAGGAGGGAAAACACCATATATTTT.

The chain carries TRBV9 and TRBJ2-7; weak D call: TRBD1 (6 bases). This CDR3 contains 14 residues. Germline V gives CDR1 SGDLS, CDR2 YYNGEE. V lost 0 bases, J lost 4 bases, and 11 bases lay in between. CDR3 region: CASSVEDSTYEQYF. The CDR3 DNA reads TGTGCCAGCAGCGTAGAGGACAGTACGTACGAGCAGTACTTC.

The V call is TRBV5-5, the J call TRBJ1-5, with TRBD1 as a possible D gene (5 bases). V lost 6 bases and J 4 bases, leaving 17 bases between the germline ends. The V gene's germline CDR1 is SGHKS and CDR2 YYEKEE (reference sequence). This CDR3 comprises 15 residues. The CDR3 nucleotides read TGTGCCAGCACCCCCGAAGGACCAGGGAATCAGCCCCAGCATTTT. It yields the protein CASTPEGPGNQPQHF.

In DNA, the CDR3 is TGCAGCGTGGAAAAGACAGGGAAGTCCTACGAGCAGTACTTC. Residues: CSVEKTGKSYEQYF. The chain joins TRBV29-1 to TRBJ2-7, with 7 bases aligning to TRBD1. Trimming cost V 6 bases and J 1 base; bases outside gene matches: 9. CDR3 length: 14 residues. In germline, CDR1 is SQVTM, CDR2 ANQGSEA.

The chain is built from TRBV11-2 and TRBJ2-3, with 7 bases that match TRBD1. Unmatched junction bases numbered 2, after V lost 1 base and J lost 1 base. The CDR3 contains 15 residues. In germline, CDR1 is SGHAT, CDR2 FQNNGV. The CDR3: CASSLGGQRTDTQYF. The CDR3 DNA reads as TGTGCCAGCAGCTTAGGGGGACAGCGCACAGATACGCAGTATTTT.

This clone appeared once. CDR3 region: CASIGGGYGTGELFF. Written as DNA, the CDR3 is TGTGCCAGCATCGGGGGTGGGTACGGCACCGGGGAGCTGTTTTTT. The rearrangement joins TRBV5-6 to TRBJ2-2, with a tentative D call TRBD2 (6 bases). This CDR3 spans 15 amino acids. CDR1 SGHDT and CDR2 YYEEEE come from the germline V gene. The germline V and J ends were trimmed by 6 bases and 4 bases, with 16 bases remaining between them.